This TCR beta chain was profiled in a study of blood T cell repertoires in COVID-19. Study in general: Samples taken during acute and convalescent COVID-19 were collected in the United States, Italy and Spain. PBMCs, B-cell-depleted T cells, or T cells provided the cDNA or gDNA that made up the material.

Original processing notes: By means of reference gene primer amplification, nucleated cell counts were estimated. The assay was immunoSEQ multiplex PCR, and TCRdb's table has in-frame clones only and misses some. V and J calls plus clone size are reproduced from that table; the DNA served to infer D and trimming. This table holds roughly 77,000 clones, about 90% found once. Per the germline V gene, CDR1 is KGHSH and CDR2 is LQKENI. V lost 3 bases and J lost 6, with 15 bases in between. CDR3 length: 14 residues. V and J are TRBV18 and TRBJ2-7; possibly TRBD1 for D (5 bases). The TCR was taken from a man aged 50 or older with active COVID-19. Material: peripheral blood. The CDR3 region has the DNA TGTGCCAGCTCACCCACTTCAGGGTCTGGCGAGCAGTACTTC. Protein: CASSPTSGSGEQYF.